A selection of T cell receptor beta chains follows, all from one sample in a study of long-term antiretroviral therapy in people with HIV. Profiling relied on immunoSEQ multiplex PCR, and the TCRdb table lists in-frame clones only, not all of them. The table records 33,000 or so clones, 97% of them present only once. The sequencing here drew on unsorted PBMCs, taken 7.6 years after starting antiretroviral therapy. Every receptor here comes from a man aged 30-40 years with HIV. The CDR3 runs from the conserved cysteine through the conserved F or W. A D gene is named only where the DNA matches it firmly.

V gene: TRBV18
D gene: .
CDR3 protein: CASSPLQGGGYTF

V gene: TRBV4-2
D gene: .
CDR3 protein: CASSQEAHSGANVLTF

V gene: TRBV4-2
D gene: TRBD1
CDR3 protein: CASSHPTRDSPQGETQYF

V gene: TRBV6-1
D gene: .
CDR3 protein: CASKTGTEAFF

V gene: TRBV5-1
D gene: .
CDR3 protein: CASSLDGRSYGYTF

V gene: TRBV6-5
D gene: .
CDR3 protein: CASSLGGTNTEAFF

V gene: TRBV6-5
D gene: .
CDR3 protein: CASGTGTTPLHF

V gene: TRBV5-5
D gene: .
CDR3 protein: CASSYGPGESNQPQHF

V gene: TRBV20-1
D gene: .
CDR3 protein: CSAGGNEKLFF

V gene: TRBV4-1
D gene: TRBD1
CDR3 protein: CASSQPRQGRGNTIYF

V gene: TRBV6-5
D gene: .
CDR3 protein: CASSYSDEQYF

V gene: TRBV27
D gene: .
CDR3 protein: CASSRTGGYGYTF

V gene: TRBV29-1
D gene: .
CDR3 protein: CSVAWSGANVLTF

V gene: TRBV19
D gene: .
CDR3 protein: CASSIVPGREKLFF

V gene: TRBV5-1
D gene: .
CDR3 protein: CASKGEDEQFF

V gene: TRBV7-6
D gene: .
CDR3 protein: CASSDLPQGTYEQYF

V gene: TRBV7-2
D gene: .
CDR3 protein: CASSFRGNQPQHF

V gene: TRBV4-1
D gene: TRBD1
CDR3 protein: CASSDRQGNYGYTF

V gene: TRBV6-5
D gene: .
CDR3 protein: CASNRLTYEQYF

V gene: TRBV6-1
D gene: TRBD1
CDR3 protein: CASSEHRGLWQPQHF

V gene: TRBV5-1
D gene: TRBD2
CDR3 protein: CASSLVAGVTGELFF

V gene: TRBV30
D gene: .
CDR3 protein: CAWSPLMRAGETQYF

V gene: TRBV6-6
D gene: TRBD1
CDR3 protein: CASSYPGTGGNQPQHF

V gene: TRBV11-3
D gene: .
CDR3 protein: CASSLDGVGYNEQFF

V gene: TRBV6-5
D gene: TRBD1
CDR3 protein: CASSGQGTGELFF

V gene: TRBV30
D gene: .
CDR3 protein: CAWAPGRGNQPQHF

V gene: TRBV30
D gene: .
CDR3 protein: CAYRTTPAVGEQYF

V gene: TRBV6-1
D gene: .
CDR3 protein: CASSEVPGIREKLFF

V gene: TRBV30
D gene: .
CDR3 protein: CAWSRLATGANVLTF

V gene: TRBV2
D gene: .
CDR3 protein: CASSDGYRTNYGYTF

V gene: TRBV5-1
D gene: .
CDR3 protein: CASSLVLGVFGDEQYF

V gene: TRBV29-1
D gene: .
CDR3 protein: CSAVSGYEQYF

V gene: TRBV11-2
D gene: .
CDR3 protein: CASSLVGAQIYGYTF